A single sample is the source of the 18 T cell receptor beta chains below, sequenced in a study of Graves' ophthalmopathy and Graves' hyperthyroidism. TCR beta CDR3 amplification used RNA transcripts. HTBI-primed RT-PCR formed the first round, and a multiplex PCR formed the second. TCRdb passed the multiplex PCR reads through MiXCR, listing each CDR3 protein once. The sample has around 1,200,000 distinct CDR3 sequences, about 35% seen once. Sequencing was carried out using peripheral blood or thyroid tissue (not recorded which). These receptors were obtained from an adult man with Graves' hyperthyroidism.

A few counts support this clonotype. The gene calls are TRBV9 and TRBJ2-7; D tentatively fits TRBD1 or TRBD2 (5 bases each). The V end lost 5 bases, the J end lost 3 bases, and 18 bases lay between the germline ends. CDR3 length equals 15 residues. Germline values: CDR1 SGDLS, CDR2 YYNGEE. The CDR3 DNA is TGTGCCAGCAGTCTAGGGGACGGGAAAAACTACGAGCAGTACTTC. Translating it yields CASSLGDGKNYEQYF.

The V gene is TRBV7-2, the J gene TRBJ1-1; D unclear. CDR3 length: 14 residues. V dropped 5 bases and J dropped 1 base, with 11 bases sitting between them. Germline V gene sequence: CDR1 SGHTA, CDR2 FQGNSA. CDR3 loop: CASSPWAGNTEAFF. The CDR3 DNA is TGTGCCAGCAGCCCTTGGGCAGGGAACACTGAAGCTTTCTTT. Filled out from reference TRBV7-2 and TRBJ1-1, the complete variable domain reads GAGVSQSPSNKVTEKGKDVELRCDPISGHTALYWYRQSLGQGLEFLIYFQGNSAPDKSGLPSDRFSAERTGGSVSTLTIQRTQQEDSAVYLCASSPWAGNTEAFFGQGTRLTVV.

This clonotype was detected only once. Since the CDR3 does not end with the conserved phenylalanine or tryptophan, this likely comes from a read error. V and J are TRBV20-1 and TRBJ2-7; D not resolved. The germline V and J ends were trimmed by 0 bases and 2 bases, with 8 bases remaining between them. CDR3 length: 13 residues. The V gene's germline CDR1 is DFQATT and CDR2 SNEGSKA (reference sequence). The CDR3 bases are TGCAGTGCTAGAGATAATGGCCCCTACGAGCAGTACCTC. Translation: CSARDNGPYEQYL.

The chain links TRBV20-1 to TRBJ2-6; possibly TRBD1 for D (7 bases). Trimming removed 1 base at V and 6 bases at J, with 10 bases between. There are 14 residues in the CDR3. CDR1 and CDR2 from the germline V gene are DFQATT and SNEGSKA (reference sequence). The CDR3 DNA reads as TGCAGTGCTAGAGCGGAGGGGGCGGCCAACGTCCTGACTTTC. This sequence encodes CSARAEGAANVLTF.

V gene TRBV10-3 combines with J gene TRBJ2-3, with D perhaps matching TRBD2 (6 bases). Germline lookup yields CDR1 ENHRY and CDR2 SYGVKD. Trimming removed 8 bases from V and 3 bases from J, with 12 bases in between. CDR3 length: 13 residues. The CDR3 DNA sequence: TGTGCCATCGGAGGGAGTAGGACAGATACGCAGTATTTT. Its protein is CAIGGSRTDTQYF.

This clonotype came up a few times. The rearrangement joins TRBV4-3 to TRBJ1-1; perhaps TRBD1 as D (6 bases). CDR1 and CDR2 from the germline V gene are LGHNA and YSLEER. The CDR3 loop spans 14 amino acids. Trimming stripped 2 bases from V and 6 bases from J, with 13 bases between. The CDR3 bases are TGCGCCAGCAGCCAATCCGGGGGGGGCTCTGAAGCTTTCTTT. This gives the protein CASSQSGGGSEAFF.

The chain's CDR3 is CAWSVPLHSAGNQPQHF. DNA of the CDR3: TGTGCCTGGAGTGTACCTCTTCACTCTGCGGGCAATCAGCCCCAGCATTTT. The gene calls are TRBV30 and TRBJ1-5; D unresolved. Germline V gene sequence: CDR1 GTSNPN, CDR2 SVGIG (reference sequence). The CDR3 loop spans 17 amino acids. V dropped 0 bases and J dropped 2 bases, with 17 bases sitting between them.

The CDR3 loop is CASVNGTGEETQYF. CDR3 sequence (DNA): TGTGCTAGTGTTAACGGCACAGGGGAGGAGACCCAGTACTTC. The gene calls are TRBV12-3 or TRBV12-4 and TRBJ2-5; 7 nucleotides agree with TRBD1. The CDR3 runs to 14 residues.

The chain joins TRBV4-2 to TRBJ2-7, with D hard to call. V lost 2 bases, J lost 2 bases, and 13 bases lay in between. In germline, CDR1 is LGHNA, CDR2 YNFKEQ. CDR3 size: 15 residues. The CDR3 DNA follows: TGTGCCAGCAGCCAATCGACAAGCCCAACCTACGAGCAGTACTTC. Amino acids: CASSQSTSPTYEQYF.

This clonotype was seen a single time. This chain's CDR3 is CASKDRERNLVQPQHF. Written as DNA, the CDR3 is TGTGCCAGTAAGGACAGGGAGAGGAATCTGGTTCAGCCCCAGCATTTT. This chain connects TRBV19 to TRBJ1-5, with 8 bases aligning to TRBD1. Germline V CDR1 and CDR2: LNHDA, SQIVND (reference sequence). Trimming removed 7 bases from V and 6 bases from J; junction bases left unmatched: 14. This CDR3 region has 16 residues.

This clonotype has only a few counts. The J gene is TRBJ1-1, the V gene TRBV10-3, with D uncertain. The germline CDR1 and CDR2 sequences are ENHRY and SYGVKD. The CDR3 has 15 amino acids. Trimming shortened V by 3 bases and J by 3 bases, and 14 bases separated the two germline ends. The CDR3: CAISDEDTTYTEAFF. In nucleotides, the CDR3 is TGTGCCATCAGTGATGAAGACACTACCTACACTGAAGCTTTCTTT.

As for this clonotype: This may arise from a read error, as a much more abundant clone is one base away. This chain connects TRBV7-6 to TRBJ2-7; 9 nucleotides agree with TRBD2. The CDR3 length is 15 residues. CDR1 is SGHVS, CDR2 FNYEAQ, per germline. The CDR3 is CAGSLARTSVDEQYF. CDR3 bases: TGTGCCGGCAGCTTAGCTAGGACTAGCGTGGACGAGCAGTACTTC. The full variable domain, in which reference TRBV7-6 and TRBJ2-7 provide the parts outside the CDR3, is GAGVSQSPRYKVTKRGQDVALRCDPISGHVSLYWYRQALGQGPEFLTYFNYEAQQDKSGLPNDRFSAERPEGSISTLTIQRTEQRDSAMYRCAGSLARTSVDEQYFGPGTRLTVT.

As to this clonotype: One junction end does not reproduce the germline sequence, and a read error may be involved. V and J are TRBV9 and TRBJ1-5; 8 bases align to TRBD1. This CDR3 comprises 11 residues. Germline V gene lookup returns CDR1 SGDLS and CDR2 YYNGEE. The CDR3 DNA sequence: TGTGCCAGCAGCGCAGGGACAGGTCAGAGTTTT. Its translation is CASSAGTGQSF.

This clonotype was seen just once. The gene calls are TRBV7-9 and TRBJ1-5, with TRBD1 matching over 9 bases. The CDR3 sequence is 17 residues long. V shed 5 bases and J 3 bases; nucleotides not matched to a gene: 11. The germline V gene encodes CDR1 SEHNR and CDR2 FQNEAQ (reference sequence). The CDR3 sequence is CASSTEGQGGNNQPQHF. CDR3 DNA sequence: TGTGCCAGCAGCACCGAGGGACAGGGCGGTAACAATCAGCCCCAGCATTTT. Variable domain in full (rest from reference TRBV7-9 and TRBJ1-5): DTGVSQNPRHKITKRGQNVTFRCDPISEHNRLYWYRQTLGQGPEFLTYFQNEAQLEKSRLLSDRFSAERPKGSFSTLEIQRTEQGDSAMYLCASSTEGQGGNNQPQHFGDGTRLSIL.

At least ten counts were recorded for this clonotype. The chain recombines TRBV2 with TRBJ1-2; a weak D match, TRBD1 (5 bases). The germline V gene has CDR1 SNHLY and CDR2 FYNNEI. The CDR3 sequence is 14 residues long. Trimming removed 3 bases at V and 4 bases at J, with 12 bases between. CDR3 in amino acids: CASSDRGEGYGYTF. The CDR3 nucleotides are TGTGCCAGCAGTGATAGGGGAGAAGGCTATGGCTACACCTTC.

This clonotype has at least ten counts. The rearrangement joins TRBV11-2 to TRBJ1-6, with TRBD1 matching over 10 bases. The CDR3 spans 13 residues. Germline V lookup: CDR1 SGHAT, CDR2 FQNNGV. Trimming removed 6 bases from V and 10 bases from J; junction bases left unmatched: 3. The CDR3 loop reads CASRGQGRSPLHF. The CDR3 region has the DNA TGTGCCAGCAGGGGACAGGGGCGGTCACCCCTCCACTTT.

This clonotype was recorded many times. The chain recombines TRBV5-1 with TRBJ1-4; 7 positions agree with TRBD1. The CDR3 extends over 15 amino acids. Unmatched junction bases numbered 10, after V lost 4 bases and J lost 7 bases. CDR1 and CDR2 (germline): SGHRS, YFSETQ. The chain's CDR3 is CASSPEQGIGEKLFF. For the CDR3, the DNA is TGCGCCAGCAGCCCCGAACAGGGGATAGGTGAAAAACTGTTTTTT.

This chain joins TRBV6-2 or TRBV6-3 and TRBJ1-2; 7 positions agree with TRBD1. The CDR3 length is 14 residues. V was pared by 6 bases and J by 4 bases, with 8 bases of the junction left unmatched. Per the germline V gene, CDR1 is MNHEY and CDR2 is SVGEGT. Written as DNA, the CDR3 is TGTGCCAGCAGGAAGACAGGGAGTAGCTATGGCTACACCTTC. It is translated as CASRKTGSSYGYTF.